This T cell receptor beta chain was profiled in a study of shared clonotypes between healthy human individuals. Study-wide background: Every donor yielded three CD4 naive, three CD4 memory, two CD8 naive and one CD8 memory plate.

Running of the assay took place at deep level. Profiling relied on immunoSEQ multiplex PCR, and the TCRdb table lists in-frame clones only, not all of them. In the table there are 500,000 to 550,000 clones, roughly 95% of which are singletons. The CDR3 is made up of 11 amino acids. Germline assignment: CDR1 SQVTM and CDR2 ANQGSEA. V lost 4 bases and J lost 1, with 4 bases in between. The chain employs TRBV29-1 and TRBJ1-1; D not certain. The sequenced sample consisted of naive CD4+ T cells sorted from blood. Subset in this sample: CD45RA+ positively selected. The receptor comes from a woman in her twenties or thirties in good health. CDR3 loop: CSVAENTEAFF. DNA for the CDR3: TGCAGCGTTGCAGAGAACACTGAAGCTTTCTTT.